The clone carrying this TCR beta chain occurred a few times. Its antigen is unidentified. The data were obtained in a study of ipilimumab plus nivolumab after autologous stem cell transplantation. The overall study: Median doses per patient: roughly five ipilimumab, fewer than ten nivolumab. Both relapsed and primary refractory DLBCL were included. Study results and limitations: Authors suggest TCR repertoire, Treg phenotype and gut microbiota support further study.

Starting 14 to 28 days after autologous transplant, ipilimumab 1 mg/kg was given. The germline CDR1 and CDR2 sequences are WNHNN and SYGVQD (reference sequence). The V gene lost 0 bases and the J gene lost 7 bases, with 10 bases spanning the gap. The CDR3 contains 14 residues. Generated by immunoSEQ multiplex PCR, the TCRdb table keeps only in-frame clones and is missing some. The sample shows approximately 84,000 clones, about 83% of them seen only once. Here the sequenced sample was PBMCs, taken in a trial of ipilimumab plus nivolumab as post-transplant consolidation. J is TRBJ2-1 and V is TRBV10-1; D perhaps matches TRBD2 (5 bases). The receptor comes from a male donor with diffuse large B-cell lymphoma. CDR3 sequence: CASSESGRGNEQFF. The CDR3 DNA reads as TGCGCCAGCAGTGAGTCAGGGCGCGGGAATGAGCAGTTCTTC.